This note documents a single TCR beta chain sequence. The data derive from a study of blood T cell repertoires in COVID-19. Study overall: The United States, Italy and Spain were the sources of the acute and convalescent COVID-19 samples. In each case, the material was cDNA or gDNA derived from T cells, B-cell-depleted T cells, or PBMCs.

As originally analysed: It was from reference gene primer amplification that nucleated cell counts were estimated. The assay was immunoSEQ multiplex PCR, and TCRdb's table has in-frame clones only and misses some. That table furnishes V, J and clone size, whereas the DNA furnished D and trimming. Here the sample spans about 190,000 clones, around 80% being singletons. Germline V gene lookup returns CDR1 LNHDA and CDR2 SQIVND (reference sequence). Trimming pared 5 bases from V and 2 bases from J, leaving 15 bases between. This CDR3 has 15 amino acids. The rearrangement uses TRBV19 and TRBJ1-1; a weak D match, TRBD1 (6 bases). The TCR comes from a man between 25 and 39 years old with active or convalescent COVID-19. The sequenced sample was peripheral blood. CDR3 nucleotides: TGTGCCAGTAGTCCGCAAACAGGGTTCAACACTGAAGCTTTCTTT. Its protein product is CASSPQTGFNTEAFF.